This T cell receptor (beta chain) came from a study of beta chain features in type 1 diabetes. Whole-study findings and limits: Over-representation of high TCR-expressing cells was a possible consequence of cDNA sequencing. Shorter templates might be favored by PCR, equally in patients and controls.

V was clipped by 3 bases and J by 3 bases, with 13 bases between them. Germline V gene sequence: CDR1 SEHNR, CDR2 FQNEAQ (reference sequence). The CDR3 contains 15 residues. TCRB transcripts that were expressed got sequenced, as all of the isolated RNA had been reverse transcribed. The repertoire was sequenced with immunoSEQ multiplex PCR; TCRdb's copy has only in-frame clones and lacks some. The repertoire has 200,000 to 250,000 clones, 9.5% to 13% of them found once; the top ten carry approximately 1.3%. Concerning this clone itself: Its antigen is currently unknown.

Sequences were obtained from central memory CD4+ T cells from blood. This receptor was taken from a young man in good health. The gene calls are TRBV7-9 and TRBJ2-3; D is unclear. CDR3 residues: CASSFRTLWTDTQYF. CDR3 coding DNA: TGTGCCAGCAGCTTCAGGACCCTATGGACAGATACGCAGTATTTT.